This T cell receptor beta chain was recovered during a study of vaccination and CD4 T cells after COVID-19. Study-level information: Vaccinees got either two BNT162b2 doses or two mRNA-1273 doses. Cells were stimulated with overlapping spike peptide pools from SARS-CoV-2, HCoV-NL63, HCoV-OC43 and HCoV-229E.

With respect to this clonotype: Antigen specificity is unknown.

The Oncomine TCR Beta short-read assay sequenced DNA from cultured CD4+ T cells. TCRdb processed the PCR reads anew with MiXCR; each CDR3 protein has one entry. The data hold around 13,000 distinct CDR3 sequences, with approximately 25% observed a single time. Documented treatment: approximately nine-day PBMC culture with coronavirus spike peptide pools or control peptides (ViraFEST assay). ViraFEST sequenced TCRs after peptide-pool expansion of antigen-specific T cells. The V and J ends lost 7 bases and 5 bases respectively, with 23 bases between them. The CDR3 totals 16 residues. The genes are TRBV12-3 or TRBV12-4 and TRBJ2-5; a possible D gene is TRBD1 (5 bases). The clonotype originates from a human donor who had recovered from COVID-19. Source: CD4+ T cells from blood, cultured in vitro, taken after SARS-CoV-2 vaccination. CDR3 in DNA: TGTGCCAGCAACCTTGGCGAGAAGGGGATTGTGGAGACCCAGTACTTC. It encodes CASNLGEKGIVETQYF.